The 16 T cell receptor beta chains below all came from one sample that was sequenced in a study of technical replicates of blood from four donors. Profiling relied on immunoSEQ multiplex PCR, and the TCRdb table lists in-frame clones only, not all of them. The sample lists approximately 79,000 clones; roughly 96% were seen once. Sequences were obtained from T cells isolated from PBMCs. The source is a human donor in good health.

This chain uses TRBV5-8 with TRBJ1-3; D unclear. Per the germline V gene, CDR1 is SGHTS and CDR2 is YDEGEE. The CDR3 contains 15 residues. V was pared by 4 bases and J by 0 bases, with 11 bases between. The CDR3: CASSNQRLSGNTIYF. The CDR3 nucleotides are TGTGCCAGCAGCAATCAGAGACTCTCTGGAAACACCATATATTTT.

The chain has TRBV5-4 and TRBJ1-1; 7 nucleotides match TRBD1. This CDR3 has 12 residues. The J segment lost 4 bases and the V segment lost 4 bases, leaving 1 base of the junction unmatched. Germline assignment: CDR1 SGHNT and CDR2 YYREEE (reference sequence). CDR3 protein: CASSTGVTEAFF. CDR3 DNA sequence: TGTGCCAGCAGCACAGGGGTCACTGAAGCTTTCTTT.

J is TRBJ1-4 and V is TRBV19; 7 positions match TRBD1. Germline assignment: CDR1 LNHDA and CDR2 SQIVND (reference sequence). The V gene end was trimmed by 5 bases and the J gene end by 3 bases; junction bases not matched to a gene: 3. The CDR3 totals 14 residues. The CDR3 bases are TGTGCCAGTAGTCCACAGGGGTCTAATGAAAAACTGTTTTTT. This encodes CASSPQGSNEKLFF. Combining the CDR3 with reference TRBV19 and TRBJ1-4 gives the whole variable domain DGGITQSPKYLFRKEGQNVTLSCEQNLNHDAMYWYRQDPGQGLRLIYYSQIVNDFQKGDIAEGYSVSREKKESFPLTVTSAQKNPTAFYLCASSPQGSNEKLFFGSGTQLSVL.

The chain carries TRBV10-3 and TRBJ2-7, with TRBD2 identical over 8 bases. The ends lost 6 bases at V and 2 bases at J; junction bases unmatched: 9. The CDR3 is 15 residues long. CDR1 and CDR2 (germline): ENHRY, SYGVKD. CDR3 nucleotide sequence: TGTGCCATCAGAGAAGCGGGAGCGGTCGCCTACGAGCAGTACTTC. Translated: CAIREAGAVAYEQYF.

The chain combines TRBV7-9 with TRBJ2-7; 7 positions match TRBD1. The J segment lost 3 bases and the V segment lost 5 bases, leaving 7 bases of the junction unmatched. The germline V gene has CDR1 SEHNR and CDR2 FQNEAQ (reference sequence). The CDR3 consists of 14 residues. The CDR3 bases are TGTGCCAGCAGCCTAACAGGGGTTGGCTACGAGCAGTACTTC. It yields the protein CASSLTGVGYEQYF.

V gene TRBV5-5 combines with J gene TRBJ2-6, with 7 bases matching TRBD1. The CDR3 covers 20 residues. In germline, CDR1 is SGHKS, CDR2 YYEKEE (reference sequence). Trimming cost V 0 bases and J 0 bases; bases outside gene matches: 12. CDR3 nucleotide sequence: TGTGCCAGCAGCTTGGAGGGGCCGGGACAGTTAAGCTCTGGGGCCAACGTCCTGACTTTC. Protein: CASSLEGPGQLSSGANVLTF.

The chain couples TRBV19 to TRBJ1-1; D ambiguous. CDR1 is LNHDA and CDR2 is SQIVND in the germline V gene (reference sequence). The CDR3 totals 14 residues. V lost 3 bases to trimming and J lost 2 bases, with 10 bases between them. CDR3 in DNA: TGTGCCAGTAGTATTTGGGAGGGAAACACTGAAGCTTTCTTT. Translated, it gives CASSIWEGNTEAFF.

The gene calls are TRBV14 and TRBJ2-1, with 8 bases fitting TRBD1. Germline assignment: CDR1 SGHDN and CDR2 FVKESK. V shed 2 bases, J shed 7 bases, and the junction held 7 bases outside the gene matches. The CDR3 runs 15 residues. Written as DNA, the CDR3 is TGTGCCAGCAGCCAACTGCAACAGGGGGGAAATGAGCAGTTCTTC. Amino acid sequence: CASSQLQQGGNEQFF.

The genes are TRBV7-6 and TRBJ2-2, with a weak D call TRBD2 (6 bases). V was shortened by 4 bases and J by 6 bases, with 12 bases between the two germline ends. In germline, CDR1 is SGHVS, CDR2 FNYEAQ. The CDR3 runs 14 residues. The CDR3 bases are TGTGCCAGCAGCTCGCGAGGGACTTCCGGGGAGCTGTTTTTT. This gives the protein CASSSRGTSGELFF.

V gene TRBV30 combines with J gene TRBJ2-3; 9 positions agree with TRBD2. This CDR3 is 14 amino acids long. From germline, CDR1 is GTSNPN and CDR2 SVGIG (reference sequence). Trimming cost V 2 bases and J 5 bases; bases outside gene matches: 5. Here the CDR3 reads CAWSRLAGLDTQYF. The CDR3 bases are TGTGCCTGGAGTCGGCTAGCGGGATTAGATACGCAGTATTTT.

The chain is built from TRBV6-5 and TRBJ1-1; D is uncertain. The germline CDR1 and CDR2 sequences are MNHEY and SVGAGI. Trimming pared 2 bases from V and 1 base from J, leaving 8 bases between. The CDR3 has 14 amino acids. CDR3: CASSYGSENTEAFF. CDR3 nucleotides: TGTGCCAGCAGTTACGGTTCAGAGAACACTGAAGCTTTCTTT.

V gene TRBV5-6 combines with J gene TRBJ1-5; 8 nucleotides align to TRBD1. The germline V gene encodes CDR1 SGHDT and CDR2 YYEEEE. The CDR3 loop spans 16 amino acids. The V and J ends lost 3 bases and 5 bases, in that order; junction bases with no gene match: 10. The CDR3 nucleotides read TGTGCCAGCAGCTCATGGACAGGGCGGATCCATCAGCCCCAGCATTTT. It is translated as CASSSWTGRIHQPQHF.

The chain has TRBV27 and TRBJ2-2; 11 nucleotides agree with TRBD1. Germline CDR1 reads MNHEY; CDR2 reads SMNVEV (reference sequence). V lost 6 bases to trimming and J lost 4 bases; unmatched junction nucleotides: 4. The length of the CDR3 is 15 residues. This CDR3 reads CASRAGTGGTGELFF. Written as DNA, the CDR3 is TGTGCCAGCAGGGCCGGGACAGGGGGCACCGGGGAGCTGTTTTTT.

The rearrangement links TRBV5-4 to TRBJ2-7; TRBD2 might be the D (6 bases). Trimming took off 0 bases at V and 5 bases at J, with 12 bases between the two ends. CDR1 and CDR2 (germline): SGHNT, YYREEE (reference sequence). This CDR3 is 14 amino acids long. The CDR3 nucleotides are TGTGCCAGCAGCTTGGGACTAGGGTATGACGAGCAGTACTTC. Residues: CASSLGLGYDEQYF.

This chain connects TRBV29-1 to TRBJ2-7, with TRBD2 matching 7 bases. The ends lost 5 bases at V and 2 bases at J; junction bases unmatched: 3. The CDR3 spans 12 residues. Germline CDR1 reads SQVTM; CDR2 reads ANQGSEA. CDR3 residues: CSVPAGTYEQYF. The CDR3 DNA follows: TGCAGCGTTCCAGCGGGGACCTACGAGCAGTACTTC.

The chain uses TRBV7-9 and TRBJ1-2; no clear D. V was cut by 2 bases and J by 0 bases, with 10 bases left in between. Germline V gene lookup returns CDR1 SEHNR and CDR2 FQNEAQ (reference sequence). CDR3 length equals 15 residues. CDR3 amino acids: CASSLKETANYGYTF. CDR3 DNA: TGTGCCAGCAGCTTAAAAGAAACAGCTAACTATGGCTACACCTTC.